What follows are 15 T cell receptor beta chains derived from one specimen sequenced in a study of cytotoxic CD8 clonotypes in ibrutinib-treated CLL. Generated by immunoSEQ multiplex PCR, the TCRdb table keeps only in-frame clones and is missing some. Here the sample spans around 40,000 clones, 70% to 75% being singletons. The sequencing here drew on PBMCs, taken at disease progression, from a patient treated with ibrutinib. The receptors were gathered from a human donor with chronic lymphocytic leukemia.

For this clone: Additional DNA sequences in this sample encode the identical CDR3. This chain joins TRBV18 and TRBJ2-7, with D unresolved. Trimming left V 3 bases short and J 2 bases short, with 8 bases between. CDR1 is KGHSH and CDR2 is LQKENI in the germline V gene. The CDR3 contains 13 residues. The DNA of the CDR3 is TGTGCCAGCTCACCTCGGAGAGCCTACGAGCAGTACTTC. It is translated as CASSPRRAYEQYF.

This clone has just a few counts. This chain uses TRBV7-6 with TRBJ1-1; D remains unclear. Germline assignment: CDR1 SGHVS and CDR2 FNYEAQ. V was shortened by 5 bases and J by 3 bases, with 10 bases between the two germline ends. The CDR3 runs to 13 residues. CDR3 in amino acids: CASSVKEDTEAFF. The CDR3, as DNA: TGTGCCAGCAGCGTAAAGGAGGACACTGAAGCTTTCTTT.

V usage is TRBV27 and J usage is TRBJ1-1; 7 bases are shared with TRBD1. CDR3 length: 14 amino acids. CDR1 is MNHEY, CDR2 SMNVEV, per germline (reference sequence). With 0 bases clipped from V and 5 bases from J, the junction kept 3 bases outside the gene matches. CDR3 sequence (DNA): TGTGCCAGCAGTTTATCGGCCAGGGGGACTGAAGCTTTCTTT. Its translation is CASSLSARGTEAFF.

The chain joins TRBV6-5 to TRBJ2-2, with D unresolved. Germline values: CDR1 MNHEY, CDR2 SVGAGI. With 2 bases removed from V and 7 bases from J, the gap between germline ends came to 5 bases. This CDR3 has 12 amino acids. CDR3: CASSYRVGELFF. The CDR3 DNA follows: TGTGCCAGCAGTTACCGGGTCGGGGAGCTGTTTTTT.

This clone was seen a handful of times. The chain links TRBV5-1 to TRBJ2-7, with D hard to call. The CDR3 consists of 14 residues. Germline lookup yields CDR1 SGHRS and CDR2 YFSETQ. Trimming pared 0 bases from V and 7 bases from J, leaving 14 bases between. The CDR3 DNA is TGCGCCAGCAGCTTGGATGGCTGGCGCTGGGAGCAGTACTTC. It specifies CASSLDGWRWEQYF.

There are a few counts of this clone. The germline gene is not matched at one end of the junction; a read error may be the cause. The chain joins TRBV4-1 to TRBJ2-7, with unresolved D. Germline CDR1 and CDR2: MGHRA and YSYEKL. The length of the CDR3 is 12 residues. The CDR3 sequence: CASSPAVEEQYF. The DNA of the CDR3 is TGTGCCAGCAGCCCGGCGGTGGAAGAGCAGTACTTC.

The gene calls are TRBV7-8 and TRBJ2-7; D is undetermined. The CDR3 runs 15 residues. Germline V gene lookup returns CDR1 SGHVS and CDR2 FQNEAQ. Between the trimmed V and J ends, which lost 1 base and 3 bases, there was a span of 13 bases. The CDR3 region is CASSLGASTFYEQYF. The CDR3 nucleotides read TGTGCCAGCAGCTTAGGGGCCTCTACCTTCTACGAGCAGTACTTC.

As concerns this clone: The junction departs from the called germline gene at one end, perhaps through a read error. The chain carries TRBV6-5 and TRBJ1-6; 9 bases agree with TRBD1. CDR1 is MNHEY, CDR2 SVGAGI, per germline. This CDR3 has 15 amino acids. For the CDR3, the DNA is TGTGCCGGCAGTTCTACCGGGACAGGGAGCTCACCCCTCCACTTT. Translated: CAGSSTGTGSSPLHF.

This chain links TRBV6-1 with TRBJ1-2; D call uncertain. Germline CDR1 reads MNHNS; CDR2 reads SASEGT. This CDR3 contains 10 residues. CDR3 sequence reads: CAGGSYGYTF. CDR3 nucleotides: TGTGCAGGAGGGAGCTATGGCTACACCTTC.

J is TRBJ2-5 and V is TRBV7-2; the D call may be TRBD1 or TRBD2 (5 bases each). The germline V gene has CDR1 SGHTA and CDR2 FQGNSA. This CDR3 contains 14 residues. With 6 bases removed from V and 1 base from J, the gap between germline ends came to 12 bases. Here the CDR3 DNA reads TGTGCCAGCAGACCGGGGCTCCGCCAAGAGACCCAGTACTTC. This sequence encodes CASRPGLRQETQYF. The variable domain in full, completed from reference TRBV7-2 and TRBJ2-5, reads GAGVSQSPSNKVTEKGKDVELRCDPISGHTALYWYRQSLGQGLEFLIYFQGNSAPDKSGLPSDRFSAERTGGSVSTLTIQRTQQEDSAVYLCASRPGLRQETQYFGPGTRLLVL.

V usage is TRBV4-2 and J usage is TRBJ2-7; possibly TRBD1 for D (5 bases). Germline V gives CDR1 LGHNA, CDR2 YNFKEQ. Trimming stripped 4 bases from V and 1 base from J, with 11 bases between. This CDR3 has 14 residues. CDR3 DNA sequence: TGTGCCAGCAGCCCTCCGGACATTTCCTACGAGCAGTACTTC. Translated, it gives CASSPPDISYEQYF.

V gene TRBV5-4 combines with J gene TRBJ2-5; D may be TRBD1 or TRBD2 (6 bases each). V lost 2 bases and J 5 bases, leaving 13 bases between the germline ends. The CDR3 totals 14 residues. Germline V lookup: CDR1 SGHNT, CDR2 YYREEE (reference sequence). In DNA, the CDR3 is TGTGCCAGCAGCTTTTCGGGGGCGAAGGAGACCCAGTACTTC. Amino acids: CASSFSGAKETQYF.

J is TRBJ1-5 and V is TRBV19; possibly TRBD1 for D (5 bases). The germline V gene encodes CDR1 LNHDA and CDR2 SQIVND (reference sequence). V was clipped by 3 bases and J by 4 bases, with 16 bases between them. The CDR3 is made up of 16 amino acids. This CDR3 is CASSMGGEGMNQPQHF. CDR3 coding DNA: TGTGCCAGTAGTATGGGGGGGGAGGGGATGAATCAGCCCCAGCATTTT.

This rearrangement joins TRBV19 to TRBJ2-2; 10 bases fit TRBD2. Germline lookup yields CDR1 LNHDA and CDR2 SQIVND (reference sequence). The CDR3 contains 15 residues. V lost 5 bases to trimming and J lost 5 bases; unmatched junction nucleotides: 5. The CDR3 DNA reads TGTGCCAGTAGTCGGCTAGCGGGGGCAACCGGGGAGCTGTTTTTT. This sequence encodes CASSRLAGATGELFF.

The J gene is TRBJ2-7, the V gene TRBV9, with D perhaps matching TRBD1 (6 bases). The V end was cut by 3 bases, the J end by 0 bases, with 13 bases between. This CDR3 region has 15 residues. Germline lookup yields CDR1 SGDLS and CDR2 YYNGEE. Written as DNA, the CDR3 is TGTGCCAGCAGCGCCCAGACAGGCTTCTCCTACGAGCAGTACTTC. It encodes CASSAQTGFSYEQYF.